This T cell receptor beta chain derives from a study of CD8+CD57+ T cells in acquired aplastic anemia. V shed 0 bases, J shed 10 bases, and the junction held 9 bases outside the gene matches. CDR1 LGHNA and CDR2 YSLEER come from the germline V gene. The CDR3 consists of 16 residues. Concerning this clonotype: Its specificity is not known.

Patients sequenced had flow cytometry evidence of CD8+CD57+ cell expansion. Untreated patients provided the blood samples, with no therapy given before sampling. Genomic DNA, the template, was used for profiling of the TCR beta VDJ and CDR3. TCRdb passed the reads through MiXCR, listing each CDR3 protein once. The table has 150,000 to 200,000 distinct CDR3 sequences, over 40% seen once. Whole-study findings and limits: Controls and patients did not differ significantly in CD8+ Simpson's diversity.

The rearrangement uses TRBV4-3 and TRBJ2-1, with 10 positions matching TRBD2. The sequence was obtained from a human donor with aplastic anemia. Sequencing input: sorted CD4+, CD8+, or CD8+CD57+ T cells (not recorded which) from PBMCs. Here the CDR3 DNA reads TGCGCCAGCAGCCAAGATGCCAGCGGGGGGGCCAGAGAGCAGTTCTTC. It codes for CASSQDASGGAREQFF.